Listed below are T cell receptor beta chains from one sample, sequenced in a study of siplizumab effects on memory and regulatory T cells. Clones were sequenced by immunoSEQ multiplex PCR, and TCRdb holds only the in-frame ones, with some missing. Here the sample spans about 110,000 clones, approximately 90% being singletons. Sequencing was carried out using Tregs sorted from blood. The receptors stem from a human donor in good health. The CDR3 runs from the conserved cysteine through the conserved F or W. A D gene is named only where the DNA matches it firmly. Clone size is stated in some rows and not others, as once, few, many or a class when expanded.

v_call	d_call	clone_size	j_call	cdr3_aa	cdr3_nt
TRBV18	-	-	TRBJ1-3	CASSPRDRSSGNTIYF	TGTGCCAGCTCACCCCGGGACCGATCCTCTGGAAACACCATATATTTT
TRBV6-1	-	-	TRBJ2-7	CASSEDLRGSYEQYF	TGTGCCAGCAGTGAAGATCTTAGGGGATCCTACGAGCAGTACTTC
TRBV10-3	TRBD1	-	TRBJ1-1	CAISDTKPGGLNTEAFF	TGTGCCATCAGCGACACCAAGCCAGGGGGGTTGAACACTGAAGCTTTCTTT
TRBV11-2	-	-	TRBJ1-4	CASSSTRAPNEKLFF	TGTGCCAGCAGCTCTACAAGGGCCCCTAATGAAAAACTGTTTTTT
TRBV6-1	TRBD2	-	TRBJ2-3	CAADPSGRAVDTQYF	TGTGCCGCAGACCCCTCCGGGAGGGCCGTAGATACGCAGTATTTT
TRBV5-4	TRBD1	-	TRBJ2-5	CASSTGQGRETQYF	TGTGCCAGCAGCACCGGACAGGGGAGGGAGACCCAGTACTTC
TRBV27	TRBD2	-	TRBJ2-4	CASGLGGGLAKNIQYF	TGTGCCAGCGGGTTGGGGGGGGGTTTAGCCAAAAACATTCAGTACTTC
TRBV7-9	-	few	TRBJ2-4	CASSPGTLGPKNIQYF	TGTGCCAGCAGCCCCGGGACCTTGGGGCCCAAAAACATTCAGTACTTC
TRBV5-4	-	once	TRBJ2-5	CASSLGVQQETQYF	TGTGCCAGCAGCTTAGGTGTACAACAAGAGACCCAGTACTTC
TRBV5-5	TRBD1	-	TRBJ1-6	CASSTDRGFFSPLHF	TGTGCCAGCAGCACCGACAGGGGATTTTTCTCACCCCTCCACTTT
TRBV7-2	-	-	TRBJ1-3	CASSRRGAVAGNTIYF	TGTGCCAGCAGCCGGAGGGGGGCGGTGGCTGGAAACACCATATATTTT
TRBV7-2	-	-	TRBJ2-7	CASSRLRNNYEQYF	TGTGCCAGCAGCCGATTACGGAACAACTACGAGCAGTACTTC
TRBV19	TRBD1	-	TRBJ2-7	CASRRDRGNAYEQYF	TGTGCCAGTAGACGGGACAGGGGTAATGCCTACGAGCAGTACTTC
TRBV7-8	-	-	TRBJ2-7	CASSHRGDYEQYF	TGTGCCAGCAGCCATCGGGGAGACTACGAGCAGTACTTC
TRBV27	-	-	TRBJ1-5	CASSLTGRNQPQHF	TGTGCCAGCAGCTTGACAGGAAGGAATCAGCCCCAGCATTTT
TRBV2	-	-	TRBJ2-3	CASSEGFGKTDTQYF	TGTGCCAGCAGCGAGGGGTTCGGGAAGACAGATACGCAGTATTTT
TRBV5-4	TRBD2	-	TRBJ2-2	CASSRRVAGVRTGELFF	TGTGCCAGCAGCCGGCGGGTAGCGGGAGTGAGGACCGGGGAGCTGTTTTTT
TRBV5-6	-	once	TRBJ2-1	CASSLGGISYNEQFF	TGTGCCAGCAGCTTGGGGGGAATTTCCTACAATGAGCAGTTCTTC
TRBV6-6	-	-	TRBJ1-5	CASSYSIAGDNQPQHF	TGTGCCAGCAGTTACTCGATCGCGGGGGACAATCAGCCCCAGCATTTT
TRBV5-1	-	-	TRBJ2-3	CASSDTDTQYF	TGCGCCAGCAGCGACACAGATACGCAGTATTTT
TRBV5-4	-	few	TRBJ1-1	CASSVRDGEAFF	TGTGCCAGCAGCGTACGGGACGGAGAAGCTTTCTTT
TRBV7-3	-	-	TRBJ2-2	CASSSSPGLSAGELFF	TGTGCCAGCAGCTCATCCCCAGGGTTAAGCGCCGGGGAGCTGTTTTTT
TRBV5-6	-	-	TRBJ2-7	CASSLQGWYEQYF	TGTGCCAGCAGCTTGCAGGGATGGTACGAGCAGTACTTC
TRBV7-2	TRBD1	-	TRBJ2-7	CASSKGQGVSYEQYF	TGTGCCAGCAGCAAAGGACAGGGGGTCTCCTACGAGCAGTACTTC
TRBV18	-	-	TRBJ2-5	CASSPSPGEETQYF	TGTGCCAGCTCACCCTCCCCGGGGGAAGAGACCCAGTACTTC
TRBV6-5	-	once	TRBJ1-2	CASSYSGVGYGYTF	TGTGCCAGCAGTTACTCGGGGGTTGGATATGGCTACACCTTC
TRBV9	-	-	TRBJ1-2	CASSRLQGNYGYTF	TGTGCCAGCAGCCGATTACAGGGAAACTATGGCTACACCTTC
TRBV4-1	-	once	TRBJ1-2	CASSPPAGFGYGYTF	TGCGCCAGCAGCCCGCCGGCAGGCTTCGGATATGGCTACACCTTC
TRBV5-4	TRBD1	-	TRBJ2-7	CASSSYRTGGSNEQYF	TGTGCCAGCAGCTCGTATCGGACAGGGGGTTCGAACGAGCAGTACTTC
TRBV7-5	-	-	TRBJ2-7	CASSLGSGLQRRQYF	TGTGCCAGCAGCTTAGGGAGCGGGCTTCAGAGGAGGCAGTACTTC
TRBV7-9	-	once	TRBJ2-7	CASSGDPGYSYEQYF	TGTGCCAGCAGCGGGGACCCAGGGTACTCCTACGAGCAGTACTTC
TRBV28	-	-	TRBJ1-4	CASSSRGLEKLFF	TGTGCCAGCAGCTCCAGGGGATTAGAAAAACTGTTTTTT
TRBV6-1	-	-	TRBJ1-2	CASSEAPGRANRGYGYTF	TGTGCCAGCAGTGAAGCCCCTGGTCGGGCGAATCGGGGCTATGGCTACACCTTC
TRBV5-4	-	-	TRBJ2-7	CASSLNPNVYEQYF	TGTGCCAGCAGCTTGAATCCGAATGTCTACGAGCAGTACTTC
TRBV19	-	-	TRBJ2-3	CASSIGGGADTQYF	TGTGCCAGTAGTATAGGAGGGGGGGCCGATACGCAGTATTTT
TRBV19	-	-	TRBJ2-1	CASSPRLAREDEQFF	TGTGCCAGTAGTCCCCGGTTAGCTAGGGAGGATGAGCAGTTCTTC
TRBV18	-	-	TRBJ1-2	CASSAGQYGYTF	TGTGCCAGCTCTGCAGGGCAGTATGGCTACACCTTC
TRBV6-1	-	-	TRBJ1-4	CASSNTGTLGEKLFF	TGTGCCAGCAGTAACACCGGGACACTGGGTGAAAAACTGTTTTTT
TRBV9	TRBD1	-	TRBJ1-1	CASSRDRGNTEAFF	TGTGCCAGCAGCCGAGACAGGGGGAACACTGAAGCTTTCTTT
TRBV7-9	-	-	TRBJ2-1	CASSLAWAYNEQFF	TGTGCCAGCAGCTTAGCCTGGGCTTACAATGAGCAGTTCTTC
TRBV13	TRBD2	-	TRBJ2-1	CASSPSTSGLDNEQFF	TGTGCCAGCAGCCCCAGTACTAGCGGGTTAGACAATGAGCAGTTCTTC
TRBV30	-	-	TRBJ1-4	CAWSDSLMGGKLFF	TGTGCCTGGAGTGACAGCCTAATGGGGGGGAAACTGTTTTTT
TRBV7-2	TRBD2	-	TRBJ2-1	CASSLNPEGTSGLYNEQFF	TGTGCCAGCAGCTTAAATCCCGAGGGCACTAGCGGGCTCTACAATGAGCAGTTCTTC
TRBV11-2	-	-	TRBJ2-7	CASSPLTASYEQYF	TGTGCCAGCAGTCCCTTGACAGCTTCCTACGAGCAGTACTTC
TRBV9	TRBD2	-	TRBJ2-1	CASSPLGGNEQFF	TGTGCCAGCAGCCCCCTGGGGGGGAATGAGCAGTTCTTC
TRBV9	-	once	TRBJ1-1	CASSVAINTEAFF	TGTGCCAGCAGCGTAGCAATCAACACTGAAGCTTTCTTT